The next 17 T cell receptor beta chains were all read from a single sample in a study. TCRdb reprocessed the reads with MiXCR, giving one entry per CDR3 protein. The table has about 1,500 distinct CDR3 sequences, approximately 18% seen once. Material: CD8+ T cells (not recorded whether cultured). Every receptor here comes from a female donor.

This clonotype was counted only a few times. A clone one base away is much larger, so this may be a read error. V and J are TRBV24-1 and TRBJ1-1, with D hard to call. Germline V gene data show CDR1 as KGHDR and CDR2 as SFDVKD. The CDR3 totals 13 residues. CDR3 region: CAASVGLNTEAFF. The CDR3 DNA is TGTGCCGCCAGTGTCGGCTTGAACACTGAAGCTTTCTTT.

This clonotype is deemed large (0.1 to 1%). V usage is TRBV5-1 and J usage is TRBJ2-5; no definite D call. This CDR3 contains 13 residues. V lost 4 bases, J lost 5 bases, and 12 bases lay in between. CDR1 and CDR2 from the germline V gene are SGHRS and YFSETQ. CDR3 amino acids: CASSPDTTETQYF. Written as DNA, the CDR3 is TGCGCCAGCAGCCCAGACACCACGGAGACCCAGTACTTC.

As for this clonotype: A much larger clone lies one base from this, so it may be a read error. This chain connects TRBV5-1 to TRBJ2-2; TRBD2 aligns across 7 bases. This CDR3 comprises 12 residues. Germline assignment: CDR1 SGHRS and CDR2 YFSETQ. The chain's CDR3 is CASSSSGGDLFF. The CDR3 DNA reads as TGCGCCAGCAGCTCCAGTGGGGGGGACCTGTTTTTT.

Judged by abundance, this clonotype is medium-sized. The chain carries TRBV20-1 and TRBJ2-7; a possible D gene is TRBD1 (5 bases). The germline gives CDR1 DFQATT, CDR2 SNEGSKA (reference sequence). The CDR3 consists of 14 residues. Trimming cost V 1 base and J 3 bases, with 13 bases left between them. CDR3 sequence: CSARVADSHYEQYF. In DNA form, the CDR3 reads TGCAGTGCTAGAGTTGCAGACAGTCACTACGAGCAGTACTTC.

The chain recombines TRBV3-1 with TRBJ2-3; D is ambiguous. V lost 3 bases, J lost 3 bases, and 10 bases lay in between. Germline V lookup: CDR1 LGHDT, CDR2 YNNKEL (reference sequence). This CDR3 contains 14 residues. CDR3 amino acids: CASSHVGRTDTQYF. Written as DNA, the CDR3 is TGTGCCAGCAGCCACGTGGGCCGGACAGATACGCAGTATTTT.

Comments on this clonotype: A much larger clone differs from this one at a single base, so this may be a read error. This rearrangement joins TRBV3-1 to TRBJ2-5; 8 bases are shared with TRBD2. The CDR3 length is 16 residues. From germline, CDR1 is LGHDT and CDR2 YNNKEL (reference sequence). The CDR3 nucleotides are TGTGCCAGCGGCCAATACGGCGGGGGGTCACAAGAGACCCAGTACTTC. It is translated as CASGQYGGGSQETQYF.

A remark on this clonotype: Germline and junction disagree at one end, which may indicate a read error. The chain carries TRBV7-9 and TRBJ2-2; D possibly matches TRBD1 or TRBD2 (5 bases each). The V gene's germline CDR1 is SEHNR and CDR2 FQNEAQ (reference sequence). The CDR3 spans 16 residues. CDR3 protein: CTSSSGSKRNTGELFF. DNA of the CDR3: TGTACCAGCAGCTCAGGGAGTAAGCGGAACACCGGGGAGCTGTTTTTT.

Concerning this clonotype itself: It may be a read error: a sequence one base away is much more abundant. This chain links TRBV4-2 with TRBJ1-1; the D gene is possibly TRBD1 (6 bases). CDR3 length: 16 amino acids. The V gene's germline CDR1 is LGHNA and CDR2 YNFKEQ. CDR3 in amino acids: CASSQGNRVENTGAFF. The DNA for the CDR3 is TGTGCCAGCAGCCAAGGTAACAGGGTTGAGAACACTGGAGCTTTCTTT.

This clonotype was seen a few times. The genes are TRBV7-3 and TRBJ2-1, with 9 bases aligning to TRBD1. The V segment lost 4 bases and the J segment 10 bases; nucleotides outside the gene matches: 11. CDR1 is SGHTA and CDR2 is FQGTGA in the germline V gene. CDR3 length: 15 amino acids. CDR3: CASSYGTGKDFEQFF. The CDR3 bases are TGTGCCAGCAGCTACGGGACAGGGAAGGATTTCGAGCAGTTCTTC. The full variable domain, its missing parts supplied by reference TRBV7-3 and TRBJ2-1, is GAGVSQTPSNKVTEKGKYVELRCDPISGHTALYWYRQSLGQGPEFLIYFQGTGAADDSGLPNDRFFAVRPEGSVSTLKIQRTERGDSAVYLCASSYGTGKDFEQFFGPGTRLTVL.

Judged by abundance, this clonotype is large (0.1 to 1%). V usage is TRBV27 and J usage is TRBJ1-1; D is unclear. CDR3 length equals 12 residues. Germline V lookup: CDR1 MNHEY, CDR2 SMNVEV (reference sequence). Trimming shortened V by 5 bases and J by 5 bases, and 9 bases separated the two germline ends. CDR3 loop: CASSRGGTEAFF. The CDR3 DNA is TGTGCCAGCAGTAGAGGCGGAACTGAAGCTTTCTTT.

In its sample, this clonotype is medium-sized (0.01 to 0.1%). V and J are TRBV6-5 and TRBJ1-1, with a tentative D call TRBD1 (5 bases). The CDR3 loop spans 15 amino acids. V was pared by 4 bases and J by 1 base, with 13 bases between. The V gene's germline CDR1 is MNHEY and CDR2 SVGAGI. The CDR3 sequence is CASSSWGTANTEAFF. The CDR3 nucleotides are TGTGCCAGCAGTTCCTGGGGCACAGCGAACACTGAAGCTTTCTTT.

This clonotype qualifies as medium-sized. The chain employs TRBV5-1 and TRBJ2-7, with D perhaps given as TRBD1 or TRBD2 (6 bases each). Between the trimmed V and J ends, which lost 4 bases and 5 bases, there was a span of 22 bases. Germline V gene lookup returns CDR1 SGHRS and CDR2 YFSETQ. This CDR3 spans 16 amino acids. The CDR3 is CASSRGQGRETHEQYF. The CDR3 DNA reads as TGCGCCAGCAGCCGGGGGCAGGGTAGGGAGACCCACGAGCAGTACTTC.

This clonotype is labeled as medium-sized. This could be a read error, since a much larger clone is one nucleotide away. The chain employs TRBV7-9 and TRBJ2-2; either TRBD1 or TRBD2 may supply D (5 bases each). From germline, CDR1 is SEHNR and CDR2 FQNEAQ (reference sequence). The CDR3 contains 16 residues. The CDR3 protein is CASSSGSKQNAGELFF. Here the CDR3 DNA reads TGTGCCAGCAGCTCAGGGAGTAAGCAGAACGCCGGGGAGCTGTTTTTT.

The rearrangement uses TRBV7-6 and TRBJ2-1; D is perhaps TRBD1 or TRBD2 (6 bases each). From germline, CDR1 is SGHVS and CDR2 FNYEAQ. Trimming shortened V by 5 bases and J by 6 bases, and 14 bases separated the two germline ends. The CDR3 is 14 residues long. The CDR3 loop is CASSPRGPCNEQFF. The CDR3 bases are TGTGCCAGCAGCCCACGGGGGCCCTGCAATGAGCAGTTCTTC.

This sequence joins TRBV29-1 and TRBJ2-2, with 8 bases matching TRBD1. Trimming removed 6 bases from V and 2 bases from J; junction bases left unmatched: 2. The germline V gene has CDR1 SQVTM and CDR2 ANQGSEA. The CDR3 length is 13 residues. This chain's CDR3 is CSVDRENTGELFF. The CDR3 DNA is TGCAGCGTGGACAGGGAAAACACCGGGGAGCTGTTTTTT.

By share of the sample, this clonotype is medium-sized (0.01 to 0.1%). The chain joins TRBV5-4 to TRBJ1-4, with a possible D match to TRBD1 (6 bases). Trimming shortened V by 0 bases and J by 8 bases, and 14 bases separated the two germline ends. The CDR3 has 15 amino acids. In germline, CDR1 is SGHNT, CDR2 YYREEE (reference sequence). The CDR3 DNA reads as TGTGCCAGCAGCTTGGCCGGGGGGGCGGCGGAAAAACTGTTTTTT. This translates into CASSLAGGAAEKLFF.

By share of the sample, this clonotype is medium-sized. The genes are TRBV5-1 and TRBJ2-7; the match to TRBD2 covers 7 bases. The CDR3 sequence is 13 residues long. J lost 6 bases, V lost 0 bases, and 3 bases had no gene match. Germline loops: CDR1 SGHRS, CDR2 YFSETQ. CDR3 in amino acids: CASSLGSGGEQYF. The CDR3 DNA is TGCGCCAGCAGCTTGGGGTCGGGGGGCGAGCAGTACTTC.